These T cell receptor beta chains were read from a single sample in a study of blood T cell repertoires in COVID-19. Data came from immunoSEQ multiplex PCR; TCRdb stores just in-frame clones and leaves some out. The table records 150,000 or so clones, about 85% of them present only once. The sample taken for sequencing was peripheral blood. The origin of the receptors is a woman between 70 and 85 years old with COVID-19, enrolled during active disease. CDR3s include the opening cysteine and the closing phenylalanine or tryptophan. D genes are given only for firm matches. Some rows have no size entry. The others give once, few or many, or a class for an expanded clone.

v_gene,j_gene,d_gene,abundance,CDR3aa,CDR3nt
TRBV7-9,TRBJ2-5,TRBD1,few,CASRTGTGEETQYF,TGTGCCAGCAGGACCGGGACAGGGGAAGAGACCCAGTACTTC
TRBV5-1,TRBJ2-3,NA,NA,CASSLHAGVNTDTQYF,TGCGCCAGCAGCTTGCACGCAGGCGTGAACACAGATACGCAGTATTTT
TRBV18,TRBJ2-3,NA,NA,CASSRTSSTDTQYF,TGTGCCAGCTCACGGACTTCGAGTACAGATACGCAGTATTTT
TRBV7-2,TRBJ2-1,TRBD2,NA,CASSLVLAGVQFF,TGTGCCAGCAGCTTAGTACTAGCGGGGGTGCAGTTCTTC
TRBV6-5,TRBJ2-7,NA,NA,CASSYSLDSSYEQYF,TGTGCCAGCAGTTACTCTCTGGACAGTTCCTACGAGCAGTACTTC
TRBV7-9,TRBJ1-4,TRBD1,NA,CASQPGTGGIEKLFF,TGTGCCAGCCAACCAGGGACAGGGGGTATTGAAAAACTGTTTTTT
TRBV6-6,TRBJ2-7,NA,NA,CASSPTRGEQYF,TGTGCCAGCAGCCCTACCAGGGGCGAGCAGTACTTC
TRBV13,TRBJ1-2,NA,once,CASSLAVMSLRGYTF,TGTGCCAGCAGCTTAGCGGTCATGTCCTTGAGGGGCTACACCTTC
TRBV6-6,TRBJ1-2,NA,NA,CASTDSNYGYTF,TGTGCCAGCACGGACAGCAACTATGGCTACACCTTC
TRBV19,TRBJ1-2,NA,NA,CALPPQGYYGYTF,TGCGCTCTACCCCCACAGGGCTACTATGGCTACACCTTC
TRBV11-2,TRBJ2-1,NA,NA,CASSLQRVFNEQFF,TGTGCCAGCAGCCTACAGCGGGTCTTCAATGAGCAGTTCTTC
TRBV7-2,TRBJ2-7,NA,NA,CASSLEGTGRTYEQYF,TGTGCCAGCAGCTTAGAAGGCACAGGGCGGACCTACGAGCAGTACTTC
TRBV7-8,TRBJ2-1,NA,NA,CASSRVPGQMQFF,TGTGCCAGCAGCCGCGTCCCGGGACAAATGCAGTTCTTC
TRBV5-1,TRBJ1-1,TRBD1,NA,CASSGQGQGTTEAFF,TGCGCCAGCAGCGGACAGGGACAGGGGACGACTGAAGCTTTCTTT
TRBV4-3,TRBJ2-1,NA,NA,CASSQDVQGGNNEQFF,TGCGCCAGCAGCCAAGATGTGCAGGGCGGGAATAATGAGCAGTTCTTC
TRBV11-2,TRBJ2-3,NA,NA,CASSFRGRTDTQYF,TGTGCCAGCAGCTTCAGGGGTCGCACAGATACGCAGTATTTT
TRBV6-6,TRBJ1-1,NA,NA,CASSYLRGTEAFF,TGTGCCAGCAGTTACTTAAGAGGAACTGAAGCTTTCTTT
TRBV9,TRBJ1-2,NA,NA,CASTQGRGGYGYTF,TGTGCCAGCACCCAAGGGAGGGGGGGCTATGGCTACACCTTC
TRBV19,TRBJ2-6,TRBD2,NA,CASSIASGGTAGANVLTF,TGTGCCAGTAGTATAGCCTCGGGGGGGACTGCTGGGGCCAACGTCCTGACTTTC
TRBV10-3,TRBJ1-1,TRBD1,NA,CAITRLGQVRLMNTEAFF,TGTGCCATCACCCGACTGGGACAGGTCCGCCTTATGAACACTGAAGCTTTCTTT
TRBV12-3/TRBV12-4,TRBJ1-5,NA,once,CASSLRGWQPQHF,TGTGCCAGCAGCCTTCGGGGTTGGCAGCCCCAGCATTTT
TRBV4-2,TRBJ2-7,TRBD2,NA,CASSQAASGPYEQYF,TGTGCCAGCAGCCAAGCAGCTAGCGGGCCCTACGAGCAGTACTTC
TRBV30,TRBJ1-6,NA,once,CAWNRRESPLHF,TGTGCCTGGAACAGGCGAGAATCACCCCTCCACTTT
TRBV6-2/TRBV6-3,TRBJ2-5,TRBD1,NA,CASSYATGIFGETQYF,TGTGCCAGCAGTTACGCGACAGGGATATTTGGAGAGACCCAGTACTTC
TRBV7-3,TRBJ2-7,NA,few,CASSLTLAVSSYEQYF,TGTGCCAGCAGCTTAACGTTAGCGGTCAGTTCCTACGAGCAGTACTTC
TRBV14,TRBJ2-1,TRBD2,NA,CASSLLGAGGYNEQFF,TGTGCCAGCAGCCTCCTGGGGGCGGGGGGCTACAATGAGCAGTTCTTC
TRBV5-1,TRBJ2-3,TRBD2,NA,CASSEGTSGATTDTQYF,TGCGCCAGCAGCGAAGGGACTAGCGGAGCCACCACAGATACGCAGTATTTT
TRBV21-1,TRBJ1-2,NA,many,CASSKGGRANYGYTF,TGTGCCAGCAGCAAAGGGGGCAGAGCTAACTATGGCTACACCTTC
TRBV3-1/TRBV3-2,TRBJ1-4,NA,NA,CASSRRLVEKLFF,TGTGCCAGCAGCCGCCGACTAGTTGAAAAACTGTTTTTT
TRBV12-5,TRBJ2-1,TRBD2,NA,CASGLGTSGGVEQFF,TGTGCTAGTGGCCTCGGGACTAGCGGGGGGGTTGAGCAGTTCTTC
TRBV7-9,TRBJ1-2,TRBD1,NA,CASSPNRGNFYGYTF,TGTGCCAGCAGCCCAAACAGGGGGAACTTCTATGGCTACACCTTC
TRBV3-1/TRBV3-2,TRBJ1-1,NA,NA,CASSATSEAFF,TGTGCCAGCAGCGCGACTTCAGAAGCTTTCTTT
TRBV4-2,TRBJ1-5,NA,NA,CASSQEWGGNQPQHF,TGTGCCAGCAGCCAAGAGTGGGGGGGAAATCAGCCCCAGCATTTT
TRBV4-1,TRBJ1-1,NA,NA,CASSQDGYTNTEAFF,TGCGCCAGCAGCCAAGACGGGTACACGAACACTGAAGCTTTCTTT
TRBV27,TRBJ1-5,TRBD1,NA,CASKGAGKGNQPQHF,TGTGCCTCTAAGGGGGCGGGTAAGGGCAATCAGCCCCAGCATTTT
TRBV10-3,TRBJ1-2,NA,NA,CAIRQDSGYGYTF,TGTGCCATCAGGCAGGACAGCGGCTATGGCTACACCTTC
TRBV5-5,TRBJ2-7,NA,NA,CASTRPGLSQYEQYF,TGTGCCAGCACCCGTCCGGGACTCAGTCAGTACGAGCAGTACTTC
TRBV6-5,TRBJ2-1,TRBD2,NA,CASTGLAGGYNEQFF,TGTGCCAGCACCGGACTAGCGGGGGGCTACAATGAGCAGTTCTTC
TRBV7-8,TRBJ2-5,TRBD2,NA,CASSLYGGDQETQYF,TGTGCCAGCAGCTTATACGGGGGGGATCAAGAGACCCAGTACTTC
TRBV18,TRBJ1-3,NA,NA,CASSPSQGQRGNTIYF,TGTGCCAGCTCACCATCTCAAGGACAGAGGGGAAACACCATATATTTT
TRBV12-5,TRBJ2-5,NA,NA,CASGFGGEETQYF,TGTGCTAGTGGTTTCGGCGGGGAAGAGACCCAGTACTTC